Below are 27 T cell receptor beta chains sequenced from a single sample in a study of blood T cell repertoires in COVID-19. This table comes from immunoSEQ multiplex PCR, and its TCRdb copy is limited to in-frame clones, with some not included. The table records about 140,000 clones, roughly four fifths of them present only once. Sample: peripheral blood. The origin of the receptors is a woman of 80 years or more in a cohort sampled during active or convalescent COVID-19.

The chain couples TRBV11-3 to TRBJ2-7, with D perhaps matching TRBD2 (6 bases). The CDR3 is made up of 15 amino acids. CDR1 and CDR2 from the germline V gene are SGHNT and YENEEA. V lost 3 bases to trimming and J lost 2 bases, with 14 bases between them. CDR3 sequence (DNA): TGTGCCAGCAGCTTTAGGAGGGCCCCTACCTACGAGCAGTACGTC. It codes for CASSFRRAPTYEQYV.

V usage is TRBV3-1 (or the pseudogene TRBV3-2) and J usage is TRBJ2-1; D remains unclear. The germline V gene has CDR1 LGHDT and CDR2 YNNKEL (reference sequence). The CDR3 has 15 amino acids. Trimming cost V 0 bases and J 3 bases, with 9 bases left between them. The CDR3 loop reads CASSQDARNYNEQFF. CDR3 nucleotide sequence: TGTGCCAGCAGCCAAGACGCCAGGAACTACAATGAGCAGTTCTTC.

This chain uses TRBV6-5 with TRBJ1-2; TRBD1 matches 8 bases. The CDR3 is made up of 14 amino acids. In germline, CDR1 is MNHEY, CDR2 SVGAGI. Trimming cost V 7 bases and J 2 bases; bases outside gene matches: 6. CDR3 bases: TGTGCCAGCACCCGACAGGGGATGAACTATGGCTACACCTTC. Residues: CASTRQGMNYGYTF.

The chain recombines TRBV28 with TRBJ1-2; TRBD1 might be the D (6 bases). Between the trimmed V and J ends, which lost 6 bases and 4 bases, there was a span of 15 bases. There are 14 residues in the CDR3. CDR1 is MDHEN, CDR2 SYDVKM, per germline. The CDR3 DNA reads as TGTGCCAGCAGCTTGATAGACAGGTCCTATGGCTACACCTTC. Translated, it gives CASSLIDRSYGYTF.

This chain links TRBV19 with TRBJ1-4, with D possibly matching TRBD1 (6 bases). The germline V and J ends were trimmed by 9 bases and 4 bases, with 12 bases remaining between them. The CDR3 extends over 13 amino acids. Germline CDR1 is LNHDA and CDR2 is SQIVND (reference sequence). As DNA, the CDR3 is TGTGCCAGCGATCAGGGGCGTAATGAAAAACTGTTTTTT. Its protein product is CASDQGRNEKLFF.

The rearrangement joins TRBV5-1 to TRBJ1-5, with no clear D. Looked up from germline, CDR1 is SGHRS and CDR2 is YFSETQ. The CDR3 sequence is 19 residues long. Deletions cut 1 base from V and 1 base from J, with 21 bases between. The CDR3 DNA reads as TGCGCCAGCAGCTTGCCCCGCGGAGGGCAGACGAAAAGCAATCAGCCCCAGCATTTT. Its translation is CASSLPRGGQTKSNQPQHF. Full variable domain (missing parts from reference TRBV5-1 and TRBJ1-5): KAGVTQTPRYLIKTRGQQVTLSCSPISGHRSVSWYQQTPGQGLQFLFEYFSETQRNKGNFPGRFSGRQFSNSRSEMNVSTLELGDSALYLCASSLPRGGQTKSNQPQHFGDGTRLSIL.

The chain uses TRBV5-1 and TRBJ1-2; the match to TRBD1 covers 8 bases. V was clipped by 0 bases and J by 4 bases; unmatched bases: 5. Germline V lookup: CDR1 SGHRS, CDR2 YFSETQ. This CDR3 spans 15 amino acids. The CDR3 is CASSLVSGTGYGYTF. The CDR3 DNA is TGCGCCAGCAGCTTGGTGTCTGGGACAGGCTATGGCTACACCTTC.

This chain links TRBV5-4 with TRBJ2-3, with D perhaps matching TRBD2 (6 bases). CDR1 is SGHNT, CDR2 YYREEE, per germline (reference sequence). Trimming removed 5 bases at V and 3 bases at J, with 10 bases between. This CDR3 has 13 residues. The CDR3 sequence: CASSTSSTDTQYF. The CDR3, as DNA: TGTGCCAGCAGTACTAGCTCGACAGATACGCAGTATTTT.

The chain couples TRBV5-1 to TRBJ2-2; TRBD1 matches at 9 bases. This CDR3 is 14 amino acids long. V shed 4 bases and J 5 bases; nucleotides not matched to a gene: 3. From germline, CDR1 is SGHRS and CDR2 YFSETQ. CDR3: CASSVQGATGELFF. The CDR3 DNA is TGCGCCAGCAGCGTACAGGGGGCGACCGGGGAGCTGTTTTTT.

CDR3 nucleotides: TGTGCCAGTAGTCCCGGTTGGGATACGCAGTATTTT. Translated: CASSPGWDTQYF. The chain carries TRBV19 and TRBJ2-3; no clear D gene. The germline CDR1 and CDR2 sequences are LNHDA and SQIVND (reference sequence). The CDR3 runs to 12 residues. V was clipped by 5 bases and J by 6 bases, with 9 bases between them.

This clone appeared once. The rearrangement links TRBV21-1 to TRBJ2-1; the table's D call TRBD2 went unverified against the DNA. TRBV21-1 represents a pseudogene. This CDR3 is built from 18 residues. As DNA, the CDR3 is TGTGCCAGCAGCAAAGGCCTGACTAGCGGGGGGGACCGAAATGAGCAGTTCTTC. Its protein is CASSKGLTSGGDRNEQFF.

The chain employs TRBV12-3 or TRBV12-4 and TRBJ1-1; possibly TRBD1 for D (6 bases). There are 13 residues in the CDR3. The V end was cut by 5 bases, the J end by 4 bases, with 11 bases between. The CDR3 sequence is CASSTGQGTEAFF. CDR3 nucleotide sequence: TGTGCCAGCAGTACAGGGCAAGGCACTGAAGCTTTCTTT.

The table lists this clone with a count of one. The V and J genes are TRBV2 and TRBJ1-5; the D gene is possibly TRBD1 (6 bases). CDR1 is SNHLY, CDR2 FYNNEI, per germline. The CDR3 contains 12 residues. Between the trimmed V and J ends, which lost 6 bases and 4 bases, there was a span of 7 bases. CDR3 amino acids: CASRQGNQPQHF. The CDR3 nucleotides read TGTGCCAGCAGACAGGGAAATCAGCCCCAGCATTTT.

V is TRBV7-3 and J is TRBJ2-1; 13 nucleotides line up with TRBD2. The CDR3 runs to 15 residues. The V segment lost 5 bases and the J segment 4 bases; nucleotides outside the gene matches: 2. Germline values: CDR1 SGHTA, CDR2 FQGTGA. The CDR3 sequence: CASSPTSGGYNEQFF. The CDR3 DNA sequence: TGTGCCAGCAGCCCGACTAGCGGGGGGTACAATGAGCAGTTCTTC.

This clone was seen a few times. V and J are TRBV7-9 and TRBJ1-1; D remains ambiguous. V lost 10 bases to trimming and J lost 0 bases, with 12 bases between them. CDR3 length: 13 amino acids. The germline gives CDR1 SEHNR, CDR2 FQNEAQ (reference sequence). For the CDR3, the DNA is TGTGCCACCAGACGGGGTTTGAACACTGAAGCTTTCTTT. Encoded protein: CATRRGLNTEAFF.

The chain recombines TRBV4-1 with TRBJ2-3, with 8 positions matching TRBD2. Trimming removed 0 bases from V and 1 base from J; junction bases left unmatched: 9. This CDR3 has 18 residues. Germline-derived CDR1 and CDR2 are MGHRA and YSYEKL. The CDR3 is CASSQDRERGGRTDTQYF. The CDR3 DNA sequence: TGCGCCAGCAGCCAAGATCGGGAACGGGGGGGCCGCACAGATACGCAGTATTTT.

The CDR3 region has the DNA TGTGCCAGCAGCCCCAGCGGGGGGTACCAAGAGACCCAGTACTTC. Amino acid sequence: CASSPSGGYQETQYF. The chain recombines TRBV7-3 with TRBJ2-5, with 9 nucleotides matching TRBD2. This CDR3 comprises 15 residues. Germline V lookup: CDR1 SGHTA, CDR2 FQGTGA. V shed 5 bases, J shed 0 bases, and the junction held 4 bases outside the gene matches.

The rearrangement joins TRBV6-5 to TRBJ1-1; D unclear. Deletions cut 6 bases from V and 0 bases from J, with 8 bases between. The CDR3 is 13 amino acids. Germline V lookup: CDR1 MNHEY, CDR2 SVGAGI. The CDR3 region is CASSQLMNTEAFF. The CDR3 bases are TGTGCCAGCAGCCAGTTGATGAACACTGAAGCTTTCTTT.

The CDR3 loop is CASTTSGGARDEQFF. The CDR3 DNA follows: TGCGCCAGCACCACTAGCGGGGGGGCTAGGGATGAGCAGTTCTTC. The chain has TRBV5-1 and TRBJ2-1; 13 nucleotides agree with TRBD2. This CDR3 region has 15 residues. Losses at the gene ends were 6 bases for V and 8 bases for J; bases not matched to a gene: 8. Germline CDR1 reads SGHRS; CDR2 reads YFSETQ.

The DNA of the CDR3 is TGTGCCAGTCAGCTTGATCCAGGGGGCAGTGGCTACACCTTC. Protein: CASQLDPGGSGYTF. The chain is built from TRBV5-6 and TRBJ1-2, with TRBD1 matching over 8 bases. V lost 8 bases to trimming and J lost 7 bases; unmatched junction nucleotides: 13. This CDR3 has 14 amino acids. The germline gives CDR1 SGHDT, CDR2 YYEEEE.

This clone was seen only once. The chain employs TRBV5-1 and TRBJ2-5, with 7 nucleotides matching TRBD1. There are 14 residues in the CDR3. J lost 2 bases, V lost 3 bases, and 4 bases had no gene match. Germline CDR1 SGHRS, CDR2 YFSETQ. This CDR3 is CASSSGQVQETQYF. Here the CDR3 DNA reads TGCGCCAGCAGCTCAGGACAGGTTCAAGAGACCCAGTACTTC.

The chain recombines TRBV27 with TRBJ2-3; D is unclear. The CDR3 spans 13 residues. V was trimmed by 7 bases and J by 2 bases, leaving 10 bases between them. Germline assignment: CDR1 MNHEY and CDR2 SMNVEV (reference sequence). CDR3 DNA sequence: TGTGCCAGCAAACGACTGACCACAGATACGCAGTATTTT. It yields the protein CASKRLTTDTQYF.

This chain connects TRBV5-1 to TRBJ1-3, with a possible D match to TRBD1 (5 bases). This CDR3 spans 14 amino acids. V was cut by 3 bases and J by 2 bases, with 9 bases left in between. Germline V lookup: CDR1 SGHRS, CDR2 YFSETQ. CDR3 sequence: CASSYDSPGNTIYF. The CDR3 bases are TGCGCCAGCAGCTATGACAGCCCTGGAAACACCATATATTTT.

The V gene is TRBV7-8, the J gene TRBJ1-2; 7 bases agree with TRBD1. There are 15 residues in the CDR3. CDR1 and CDR2 from the germline V gene are SGHVS and FQNEAQ. V shed 0 bases and J 6 bases; nucleotides not matched to a gene: 7. In nucleotides, the CDR3 is TGTGCCAGCAGCTTAGCGCTCGGGACAGCGGATGGCTACACCTTC. Translation: CASSLALGTADGYTF.

The V gene is TRBV24-1, the J gene TRBJ2-7; D gene ambiguous. Germline lookup yields CDR1 KGHDR and CDR2 SFDVKD. Trimming left V 5 bases short and J 9 bases short, with 31 bases between. This CDR3 has 18 amino acids. The CDR3 nucleotides read TGTGCCACCAGTGCACTTGTACGATCGACGGCCCAACAAGACTGGCAGTACTTC. It codes for CATSALVRSTAQQDWQYF.

The sample holds a few counts of this clone. The J gene is TRBJ1-1, the V gene TRBV11-2, with TRBD1 matching over 8 bases. Germline values: CDR1 SGHAT, CDR2 FQNNGV. This CDR3 is built from 13 residues. After removal of 3 bases from V and 6 bases from J, the junction contained 3 bases not matched to a gene. The CDR3 loop reads CASSLTGESEAFF. CDR3 sequence (DNA): TGTGCCAGCAGCTTGACAGGGGAGTCTGAAGCTTTCTTT.

The CDR3 is CASRGQGAYYGYTF. The CDR3 DNA reads as TGTGCCAGCAGGGGACAGGGGGCATACTATGGCTACACCTTC. The rearrangement joins TRBV6-5 to TRBJ1-2, with 12 bases lining up with TRBD1. V trimming: 6 bases; J trimming: 3 bases; junction bases outside the gene matches: 2. CDR1 and CDR2 (germline): MNHEY, SVGAGI. This CDR3 is built from 14 residues.